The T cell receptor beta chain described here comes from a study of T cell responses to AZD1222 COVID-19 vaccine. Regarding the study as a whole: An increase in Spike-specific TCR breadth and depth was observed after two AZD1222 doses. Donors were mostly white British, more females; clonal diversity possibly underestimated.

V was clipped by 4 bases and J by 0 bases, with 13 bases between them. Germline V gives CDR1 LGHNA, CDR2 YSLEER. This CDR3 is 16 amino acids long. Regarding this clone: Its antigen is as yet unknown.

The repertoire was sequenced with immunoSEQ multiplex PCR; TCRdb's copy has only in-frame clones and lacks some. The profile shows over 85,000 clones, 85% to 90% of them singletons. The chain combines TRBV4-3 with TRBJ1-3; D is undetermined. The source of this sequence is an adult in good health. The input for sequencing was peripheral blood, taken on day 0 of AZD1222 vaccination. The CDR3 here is CASSLVTRSSGNTIYF. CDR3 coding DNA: TGCGCCAGCAGCCTAGTAACGAGGTCCTCTGGAAACACCATATATTTT.